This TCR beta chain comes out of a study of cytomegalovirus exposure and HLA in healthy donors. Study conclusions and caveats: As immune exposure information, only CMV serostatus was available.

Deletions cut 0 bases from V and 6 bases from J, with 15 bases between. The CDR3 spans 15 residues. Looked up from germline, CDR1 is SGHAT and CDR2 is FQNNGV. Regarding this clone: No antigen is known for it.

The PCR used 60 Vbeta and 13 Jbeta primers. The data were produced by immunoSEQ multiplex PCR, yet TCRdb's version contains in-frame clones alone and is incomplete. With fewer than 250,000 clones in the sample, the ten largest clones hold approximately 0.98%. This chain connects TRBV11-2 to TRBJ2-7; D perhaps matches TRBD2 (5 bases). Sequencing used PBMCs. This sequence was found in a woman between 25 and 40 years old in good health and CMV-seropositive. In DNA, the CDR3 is TGTGCCAGCAGCTTAGAAAGGTGGGCCGGAGGCGAGCAGTACTTC. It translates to CASSLERWAGGEQYF.